Listed below are T cell receptor beta chains from one sample, sequenced in a study of shared clonotypes between healthy human individuals. Libraries were prepared by immunoSEQ multiplex PCR; TCRdb keeps only in-frame clonotypes and omits some of them. The sample gives about 1,800,000 clones, 85% to 95% of which show up once; approximately 1.2% is in the top ten. Sequenced: naive CD8+ T cells sorted from blood. The receptors were gathered from a man aged 18 to 30 in good health. CDR3s include the opening cysteine and the closing phenylalanine or tryptophan. The order of the fields is D gene, J gene, clone size, V gene, CDR3 DNA, CDR3 protein. The D gene is left open where the match is weak. Clone size is not always given. Where it is, it says once, few, many or a class for expanded clones.

>.|TRBJ2-7|.|TRBV15
TGTGCCACCAGCAGAGACTCAGGGAGCTCCTACGAGCAGTACTTC
CATSRDSGSSYEQYF
>.|TRBJ2-4|.|TRBV11-2
TGTGCCAGCAGCCTCGTGATGGGAGGTCTTAAAAACATTCAGTACTTC
CASSLVMGGLKNIQYF
>TRBD1|TRBJ2-7|.|TRBV4-1
TGCGCCAGCAGCCAGGACCATCACGGACAGGGCTACGAGCAGTACTTC
CASSQDHHGQGYEQYF
>TRBD1|TRBJ2-5|.|TRBV7-9
TGTGCCAGCAGCCCCCCGGGACAGCAAGAGACCCAGTACTTC
CASSPPGQQETQYF
>TRBD1|TRBJ1-2|.|TRBV5-4
TGTGCCAGCAGCTTGGGGGTACAGGGGCCTTCTGGCTACACCTTC
CASSLGVQGPSGYTF
>TRBD1|TRBJ2-7|.|TRBV27
TGTGCCAGCAGCATCGGGACAGGTGAACCCTACGAGCAGTACTTC
CASSIGTGEPYEQYF
>TRBD2|TRBJ2-5|.|TRBV7-9
TGTGCCAGCAGCTCGGCCCTCGGCGGGAGGGAGACCCAGTACTTC
CASSSALGGRETQYF
>TRBD1|TRBJ1-2|.|TRBV7-9
TGTGCCAGCAGCTTGGGGACAGGGGAATGGTACGGCTACACCTTC
CASSLGTGEWYGYTF
>TRBD2|TRBJ2-7|once|TRBV15
TGTGCCACCAGCAGAGGAACTAGCGGAGCCTACGAGCAGTACTTC
CATSRGTSGAYEQYF
>.|TRBJ2-3|.|TRBV11-3
TGTGCCAGCAGCCCGGGGGGCACAGATACGCAGTATTTT
CASSPGGTDTQYF
>TRBD2|TRBJ2-7|.|TRBV5-4
TGTGCCAGCAGCTCGGAAGGGACTAGCGATATCTACGAGCAGTACTTC
CASSSEGTSDIYEQYF
>.|TRBJ2-7|.|TRBV7-7
TGTGCTAGCAGCTTGGGGACGTACGGGGAGCAGTACTTC
CASSLGTYGEQYF
>.|TRBJ2-7|once|TRBV4-1
TGCGCCAGCAGCCAAACAGTCTCCTACGAGCAGTACTTC
CASSQTVSYEQYF
>.|TRBJ2-3|.|TRBV2
TGTGCCAGCAGTGATTTTGGTCCAGATACGCAGTATTTT
CASSDFGPDTQYF
>.|TRBJ1-2|.|TRBV6-5
TGTGCCAGCAGAGCCGCGGATCACTATGGCTACACCTTC
CASRAADHYGYTF
>TRBD1|TRBJ2-7|.|TRBV7-6
TGTGCCAGCAGCTTAGGACAGGGCACCTACGAGCAGTACTTC
CASSLGQGTYEQYF
>TRBD2|TRBJ2-7|once|TRBV2
TGTGCCAGCACCAATAGCGGGGGGGGCGAGCAGTACTTC
CASTNSGGGEQYF
>TRBD2|TRBJ2-3|.|TRBV9
TGTGCCAGCAGCTCCTCTTCGGGGGGGCAGTATTTT
CASSSSSGGQYF
>TRBD2|TRBJ2-7|once|TRBV6-1
TGTGCCAGCAGTGAATGGGGACTAGCGAACTCCTACGAGCAGTACTTC
CASSEWGLANSYEQYF
>TRBD1|TRBJ2-7|.|TRBV4-2
TGTGCCAGCAGCCAAGTTACCGGGACAGGGGACTACGAGCAGTACTTC
CASSQVTGTGDYEQYF
>.|TRBJ2-1|.|TRBV6-5
TGTGCCAGCAGTTTAGACCACAATGAGCAGTTCTTC
CASSLDHNEQFF
>.|TRBJ2-7|.|TRBV9
TGTGCCAGCAGCGTAGGCCCAGAGTCCTACGAGCAGTACTTC
CASSVGPESYEQYF
>.|TRBJ2-1|.|TRBV27
TGTGCCAGCAGTTGGCAGGGAGACAATGAGCAGTTCTTC
CASSWQGDNEQFF
>.|TRBJ2-7|.|TRBV4-1
TGCGCCAGCAGCCCAGAGGGGACCCGAGCCTACGAGCAGTACTTC
CASSPEGTRAYEQYF
>TRBD2|TRBJ2-7|.|TRBV7-9
TGTGCCAGCAGCTTAGAGGTGGGGGGAGGGGTCTACGAGCAGTACTTC
CASSLEVGGGVYEQYF
>.|TRBJ1-4|.|TRBV10-1
TGCGCCACCTCGTTGTGGGGGAGGGGAGAAAAACTGTTTTTT
CATSLWGRGEKLFF
>.|TRBJ1-3|.|TRBV4-1
TGCGCCACCTGCGTGACAGTTACCTCTGGAAACACCATATATTTT
CATCVTVTSGNTIYF
>.|TRBJ2-7|.|TRBV4-1
TGCGCCAGCAGCCAATCGGGACCCTACGAGCAGTACTTC
CASSQSGPYEQYF
>.|TRBJ1-2|.|TRBV5-1
TGCGCCAGCAGCTTGGAAGGGTTTGGCTACACCTTC
CASSLEGFGYTF
>.|TRBJ2-1|.|TRBV30
TGTGCCTGGAGTCATAGATCGGGTATAGGGGAGCAGTTCTTC
CAWSHRSGIGEQFF
>.|TRBJ2-1|.|TRBV5-1
TGCGCCAGCAGCTTGGTCTCCCCATCGGATGAGCAGTTCTTC
CASSLVSPSDEQFF
>.|TRBJ2-3|.|TRBV4-3
TGCGCCAGCAGCCAAGATCAGTTCAGGGACGGAAGCACAGATACGCAGTATTTT
CASSQDQFRDGSTDTQYF
>.|TRBJ2-4|once|TRBV2
TGTGCCAGTTCGGACGGGGAAAACATTCAGTACTTC
CASSDGENIQYF
>.|TRBJ1-2|.|TRBV7-9
TGTGCCAGCAGCTTAAAAGGGGATATGGGCTACACCTTC
CASSLKGDMGYTF
>TRBD1|TRBJ2-6|.|TRBV11-2
TGTGCCAGCATCGACAGGGCTGGGGCCAACGTCCTGACTTTC
CASIDRAGANVLTF
>TRBD1|TRBJ2-7|.|TRBV29-1
TGCAGCGTTGATCTAATGGGACAGGGCTACGAGCAGTACTTC
CSVDLMGQGYEQYF
>.|TRBJ2-2|few|TRBV13
TGTGCCAGCAGACACCGGGGGGCAGGGGACAGTACCGGGGAGCTGTTTTTT
CASRHRGAGDSTGELFF
>.|TRBJ2-7|.|TRBV5-4
TGTGCCGGCCACAGGGGGGGCGACTACGAGCAGTACTTC
CAGHRGGDYEQYF
>TRBD1|TRBJ1-2|.|TRBV28
TGTGCCAGCAGTCCCAGGGGGCACTATGGCTACACCTTC
CASSPRGHYGYTF
>.|TRBJ1-2|once|TRBV29-1
TGCAGCGTTGGGGCAGCCACGAACTATGGCTACACCTTC
CSVGAATNYGYTF
>TRBD2|TRBJ2-7|once|TRBV7-9
TGTGCCAGCAGCTGGACTAGCGGCTACGAGCAGTACTTC
CASSWTSGYEQYF